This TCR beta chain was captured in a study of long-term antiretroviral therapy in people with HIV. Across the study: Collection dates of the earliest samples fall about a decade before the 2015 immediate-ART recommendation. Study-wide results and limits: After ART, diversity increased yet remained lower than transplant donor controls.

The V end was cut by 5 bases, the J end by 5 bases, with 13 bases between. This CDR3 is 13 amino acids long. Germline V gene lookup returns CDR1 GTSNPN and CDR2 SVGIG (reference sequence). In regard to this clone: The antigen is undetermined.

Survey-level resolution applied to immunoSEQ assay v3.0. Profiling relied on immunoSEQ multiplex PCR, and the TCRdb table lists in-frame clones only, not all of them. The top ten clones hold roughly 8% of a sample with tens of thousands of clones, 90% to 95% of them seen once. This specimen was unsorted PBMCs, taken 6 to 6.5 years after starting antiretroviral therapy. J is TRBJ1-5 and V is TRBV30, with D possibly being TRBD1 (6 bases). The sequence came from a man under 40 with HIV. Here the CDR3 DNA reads TGTGCCTGGGCTACAGGGCTCCATCAGCCCCAGCATTTT. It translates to CAWATGLHQPQHF.